This T cell receptor beta chain was identified in a study of blood T cell repertoires in COVID-19. Libraries were prepared by immunoSEQ multiplex PCR; TCRdb keeps only in-frame clonotypes and omits some of them. The table includes tens of thousands of clones, 79% detected once. With V trimmed by 0 bases and J by 3 bases, 4 bases remained unmatched. The CDR3 consists of 16 residues. The specimen sequenced was peripheral blood. This chain joins TRBV23-1 and TRBJ1-2; 10 nucleotides line up with TRBD1. TRBV23-1 is an open reading frame, and its role is uncertain. The clonotype comes from a man in his sixties or seventies with acute or convalescent COVID-19. CDR3 in amino acids: CASSQSDRGKDYGYTF. The DNA of the CDR3 is TGCGCCAGCAGTCAATCGGACAGGGGGAAGGACTATGGCTACACCTTC.